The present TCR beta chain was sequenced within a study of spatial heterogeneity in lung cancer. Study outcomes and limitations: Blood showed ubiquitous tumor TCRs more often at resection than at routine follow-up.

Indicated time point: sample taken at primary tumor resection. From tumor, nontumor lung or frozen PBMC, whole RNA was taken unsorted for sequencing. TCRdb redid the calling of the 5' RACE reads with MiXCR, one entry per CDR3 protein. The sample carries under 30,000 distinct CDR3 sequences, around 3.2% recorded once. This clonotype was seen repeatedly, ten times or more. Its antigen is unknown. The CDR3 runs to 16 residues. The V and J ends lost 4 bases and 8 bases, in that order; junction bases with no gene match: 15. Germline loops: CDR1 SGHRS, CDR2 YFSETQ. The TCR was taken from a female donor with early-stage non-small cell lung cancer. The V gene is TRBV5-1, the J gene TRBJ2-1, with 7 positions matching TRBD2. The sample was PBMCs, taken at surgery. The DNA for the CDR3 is TGCGCCAGCAGCCGGGGTGGCGGGAGATCGAGGGATGAGCAGTTCTTC. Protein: CASSRGGGRSRDEQFF.